A selection of T cell receptor beta chains follows, all from one sample in a study of patients and donors after allogeneic stem cell transplantation. MiXCR, run by TCRdb on the RT-PCR reads, gives a single entry per CDR3 protein. The table lists about 960,000 distinct CDR3 sequences, approximately 18% of them singletons. The sample comprised blood, either unsorted or a sorted T cell fraction (not recorded which). These receptors all come from a human donor who was either an allogeneic HSCT recipient or a stem cell or donor lymphocyte infusion donor (not recorded which). It is not recorded whose cells these are; they may come from a transplant donor. Each CDR3 is given with its conserved first and last residue. The D gene is left open where the match is weak. Clone size, where shown, is once, few, many, or a class for clones that have expanded.

J gene: TRBJ1-2
D gene: TRBD1
V gene: TRBV6-1
clone size: few
CDR3 DNA: TGTGCCAGCACCCAAGGGAAGCAGGGGGCTCGGGGTGGCTACACCTTC
CDR3 protein: CASTQGKQGARGGYTF

J gene: TRBJ1-1
D gene: TRBD1
V gene: TRBV5-1
clone size: -
CDR3 DNA: TGCGCCAGCAGCTCTCTCTCGGGACAGGGGGTCAAAATGAACACTGAAGCTTTCTTT
CDR3 protein: CASSSLSGQGVKMNTEAFF

J gene: TRBJ2-7
D gene: -
V gene: TRBV12-5
clone size: few
CDR3 DNA: TGTGCTAGTGGTTTGGTACGGGCAGAGCAGTACTTC
CDR3 protein: CASGLVRAEQYF

J gene: TRBJ1-1
D gene: -
V gene: TRBV5-1
clone size: -
CDR3 DNA: TGCGCCAGCAACGCATTTAATTTCTTGAACACTGAAGCTTTCTTT
CDR3 protein: CASNAFNFLNTEAFF

J gene: TRBJ1-1
D gene: -
V gene: TRBV4-3
clone size: -
CDR3 DNA: TGCGCCAGCAGCCAAGGCTTGCCCTTAGGGAACACTGAAGCTTTCTTT
CDR3 protein: CASSQGLPLGNTEAFF

J gene: TRBJ2-7
D gene: -
V gene: TRBV11-2
clone size: few
CDR3 DNA: TGTGCCAGCAGCGCGGACCCCGGAATCGGACCTCGCTACGAGCAGTACTTC
CDR3 protein: CASSADPGIGPRYEQYF

J gene: TRBJ2-7
D gene: TRBD2
V gene: TRBV6-2/TRBV6-3
clone size: -
CDR3 DNA: TGTGCCAGCAGCCGAGCGGGGGACGAGCAGTACTTC
CDR3 protein: CASSRAGDEQYF

J gene: TRBJ1-1
D gene: -
V gene: TRBV14
clone size: -
CDR3 DNA: TGTGCCAGCAGCCGACGGACGGGGGCGAACACTGAAGCTTTCTTT
CDR3 protein: CASSRRTGANTEAFF

J gene: TRBJ1-1
D gene: -
V gene: TRBV29-1
clone size: few
CDR3 DNA: TGCAGCGGGCGGACGTTGAACACTGAAGCTTTCTTT
CDR3 protein: CSGRTLNTEAFF

J gene: TRBJ2-5
D gene: -
V gene: TRBV5-6
clone size: few
CDR3 DNA: TGTGCCAGCAGCTCCGTTAAGGGTGCGGAGACCCAGTACTTC
CDR3 protein: CASSSVKGAETQYF

J gene: TRBJ1-2
D gene: -
V gene: TRBV6-1
clone size: few
CDR3 DNA: TGTGCCAGCAGGAGTTATGGCTACACCTTC
CDR3 protein: CASRSYGYTF

J gene: TRBJ2-1
D gene: TRBD2
V gene: TRBV2
clone size: few
CDR3 DNA: TGTGCCAACTCCACTAGCGGGGGTTACAATGAGCAGTTCTTC
CDR3 protein: CANSTSGGYNEQFF

J gene: TRBJ2-5
D gene: -
V gene: TRBV5-1
clone size: many
CDR3 DNA: TGTGCCAGCAGCTCGGGCCCTCAAGAGACCCAGTACTTC
CDR3 protein: CASSSGPQETQYF

J gene: TRBJ1-5
D gene: -
V gene: TRBV5-6
clone size: -
CDR3 DNA: TGTGCCAGCAGCTTGCGAACCGGGACCCGATCCAATCAGCCCCAGCATTTT
CDR3 protein: CASSLRTGTRSNQPQHF

J gene: TRBJ2-2
D gene: -
V gene: TRBV6-1
clone size: -
CDR3 DNA: TGTGCCACCGCCCCACTAGTTAGAGCGAACACCGGGGAGCTGTTTTTT
CDR3 protein: CATAPLVRANTGELFF

J gene: TRBJ1-4
D gene: TRBD1
V gene: TRBV6-6
clone size: few
CDR3 DNA: TGTGCCAGCAGTTACCAACAGGGGAAACTGTTTTTT
CDR3 protein: CASSYQQGKLFF

J gene: TRBJ1-2
D gene: -
V gene: TRBV20-1
clone size: -
CDR3 DNA: TGCAGTGCTAGAATTGGCAGGCCCTCCCTCGCTAACTATGGCTACACCTTC
CDR3 protein: CSARIGRPSLANYGYTF

J gene: TRBJ2-3
D gene: TRBD2
V gene: TRBV20-1
clone size: few
CDR3 DNA: TGCAGTGCTAGAGGGGAGGGGCGGACAGATACGCAGTATTTT
CDR3 protein: CSARGEGRTDTQYF

J gene: TRBJ2-1
D gene: TRBD2
V gene: TRBV18
clone size: few
CDR3 DNA: TGTGCCAGCTCAGGACTAGCGGGATCTGAGCAGTTCTTC
CDR3 protein: CASSGLAGSEQFF

J gene: TRBJ1-2
D gene: TRBD1
V gene: TRBV2
clone size: -
CDR3 DNA: TGTGCCAGCAGTGAGCAGGGGGAGAGCGGCTACACCTTC
CDR3 protein: CASSEQGESGYTF